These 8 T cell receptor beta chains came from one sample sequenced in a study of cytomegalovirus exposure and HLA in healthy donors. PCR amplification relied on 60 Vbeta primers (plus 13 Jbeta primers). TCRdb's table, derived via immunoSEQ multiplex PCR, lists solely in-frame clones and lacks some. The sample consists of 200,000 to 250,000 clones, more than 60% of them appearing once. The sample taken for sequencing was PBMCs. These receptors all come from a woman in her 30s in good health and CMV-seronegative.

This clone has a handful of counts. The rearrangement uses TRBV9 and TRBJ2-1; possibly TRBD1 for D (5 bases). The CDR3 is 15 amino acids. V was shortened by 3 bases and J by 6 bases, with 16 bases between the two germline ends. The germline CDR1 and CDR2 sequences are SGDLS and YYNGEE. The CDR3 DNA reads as TGTGCCAGCAGCGGCGCAGGGTGGGCTAGCAATGAGCAGTTCTTC. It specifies CASSGAGWASNEQFF.

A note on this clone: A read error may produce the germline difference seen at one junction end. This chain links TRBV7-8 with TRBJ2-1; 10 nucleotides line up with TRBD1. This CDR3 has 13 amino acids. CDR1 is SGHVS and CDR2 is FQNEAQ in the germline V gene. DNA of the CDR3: TGTACCAGCGCGGGGACAGGGGACGAGGAGCAGTTCTTC. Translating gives CTSAGTGDEEQFF.

The CDR3 nucleotides are TGTGCCAGCAGGGCTCCCGGGGGATACACTGAAGCTTTCTTT. Translated: CASRAPGGYTEAFF. The rearrangement links TRBV2 to TRBJ1-1, with D maybe TRBD1 (5 bases). CDR3 length: 14 residues. The V gene's germline CDR1 is SNHLY and CDR2 FYNNEI. Trimming took off 6 bases at V and 3 bases at J, with 14 bases between the two ends.

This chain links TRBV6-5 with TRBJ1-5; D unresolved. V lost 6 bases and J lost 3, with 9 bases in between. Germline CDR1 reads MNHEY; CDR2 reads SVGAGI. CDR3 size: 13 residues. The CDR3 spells CASRAEYNQPQHF. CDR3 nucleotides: TGTGCCAGCAGGGCAGAATACAATCAGCCCCAGCATTTT.

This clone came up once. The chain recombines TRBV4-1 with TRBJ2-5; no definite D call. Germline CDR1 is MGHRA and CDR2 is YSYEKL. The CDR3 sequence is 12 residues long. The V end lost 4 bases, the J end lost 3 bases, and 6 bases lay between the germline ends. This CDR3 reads CASSPNEETQYF. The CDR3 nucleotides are TGCGCCAGCAGCCCAAATGAAGAGACCCAGTACTTC.

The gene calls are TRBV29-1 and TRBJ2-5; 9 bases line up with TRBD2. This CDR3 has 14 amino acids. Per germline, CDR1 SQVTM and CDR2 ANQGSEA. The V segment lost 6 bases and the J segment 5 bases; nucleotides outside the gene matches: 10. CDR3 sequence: CSVDSGREGETQYF. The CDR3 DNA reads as TGCAGCGTCGATAGCGGGCGGGAGGGGGAGACCCAGTACTTC.

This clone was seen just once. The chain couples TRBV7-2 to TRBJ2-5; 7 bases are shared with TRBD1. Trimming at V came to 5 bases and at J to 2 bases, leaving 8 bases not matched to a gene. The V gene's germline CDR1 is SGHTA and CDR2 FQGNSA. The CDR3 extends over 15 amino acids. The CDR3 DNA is TGTGCCAGCAGCCGGGGACAGCCTGGTCAAGAGACCCAGTACTTC. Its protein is CASSRGQPGQETQYF.

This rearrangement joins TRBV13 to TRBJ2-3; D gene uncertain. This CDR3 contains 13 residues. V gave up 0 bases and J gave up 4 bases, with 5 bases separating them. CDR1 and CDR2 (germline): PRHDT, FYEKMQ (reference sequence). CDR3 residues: CASSLGRADTQYF. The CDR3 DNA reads TGTGCCAGCAGCTTAGGCCGGGCAGATACGCAGTATTTT.